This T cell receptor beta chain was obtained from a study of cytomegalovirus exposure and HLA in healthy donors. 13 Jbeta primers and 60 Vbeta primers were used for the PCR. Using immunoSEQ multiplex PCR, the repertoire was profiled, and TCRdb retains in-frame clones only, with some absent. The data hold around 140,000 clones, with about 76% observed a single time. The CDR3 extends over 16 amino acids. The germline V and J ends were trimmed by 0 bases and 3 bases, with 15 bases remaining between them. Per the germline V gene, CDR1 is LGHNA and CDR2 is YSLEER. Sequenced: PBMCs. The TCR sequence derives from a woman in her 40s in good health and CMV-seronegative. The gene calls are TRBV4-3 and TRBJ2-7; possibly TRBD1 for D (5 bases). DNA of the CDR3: TGCGCCAGCAGCCAAGATTTCGCAGGGTACGTCTACGAGCAGTACTTC. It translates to CASSQDFAGYVYEQYF.